One sample yielded the 28 T cell receptor beta chains listed below, sequenced in a study of blood T cell repertoires in COVID-19. Measured with immunoSEQ multiplex PCR; TCRdb has only the in-frame clones, and not every one. The repertoire holds 71,000 or so clones, around 86% seen once, with 8% to 9.5% in the top ten. Sequencing was carried out using peripheral blood. The receptors derive from a man aged 50 or older with active COVID-19.

The V call is TRBV19, the J call TRBJ2-3; D is unclear. Germline V gives CDR1 LNHDA, CDR2 SQIVND (reference sequence). Trimming stripped 6 bases from V and 6 bases from J, with 7 bases between. The CDR3 contains 11 residues. CDR3 nucleotides: TGTGCCAGTAGAGTCGGGGATACGCAGTATTTT. Translating it yields CASRVGDTQYF.

This rearrangement joins TRBV29-1 to TRBJ2-5; unclear D gene. CDR1 SQVTM and CDR2 ANQGSEA come from the germline V gene. V was pared by 4 bases and J by 2 bases, with 26 bases between. This CDR3 region has 18 residues. This CDR3 is CSVVPKTSNRQRQETQYF. The CDR3, as DNA: TGCAGCGTTGTCCCCAAAACCTCTAATCGGCAGAGGCAAGAGACCCAGTACTTC.

This clone was counted a few times. V gene TRBV7-2 combines with J gene TRBJ1-6; 8 bases map to TRBD1. V lost 0 bases, J lost 4 bases, and 11 bases stayed unmatched. Germline loops: CDR1 SGHTA, CDR2 FQGNSA. The CDR3 length is 19 residues. CDR3 nucleotide sequence: TGTGCCAGCAGCTTAGCGTATGGACTCGGGACAGGTTATAATTCACCCCTCCACTTT. This gives the protein CASSLAYGLGTGYNSPLHF.

This chain links TRBV7-3 with TRBJ2-1; possible D gene TRBD2, 6 bases. The CDR3 has 15 amino acids. The germline CDR1 and CDR2 sequences are SGHTA and FQGTGA. The germline V and J ends were trimmed by 1 base and 4 bases, with 11 bases remaining between them. As DNA, the CDR3 is TGTGCCAGCAGCTTAATAGGGGACTTGTACAATGAGCAGTTCTTC. Protein product: CASSLIGDLYNEQFF.

This clone was recorded a few times. V usage is TRBV7-9 and J usage is TRBJ2-3, with D maybe TRBD1 (6 bases). The germline V gene encodes CDR1 SEHNR and CDR2 FQNEAQ (reference sequence). Trimming took 5 bases from V and 6 from J, leaving 12 bases between them. CDR3 length: 13 amino acids. The CDR3 here is CASSPDQGDTQYF. The CDR3 DNA sequence: TGTGCCAGCAGCCCGGACCAGGGGGATACGCAGTATTTT.

This sequence joins TRBV4-1 and TRBJ1-5, with TRBD1 identical over 9 bases. V trimming: 3 bases; J trimming: 7 bases; junction bases outside the gene matches: 10. Germline V gene sequence: CDR1 MGHRA, CDR2 YSYEKL. This CDR3 spans 16 amino acids. This CDR3 is CASSQGDRVRGQPQHF. Written as DNA, the CDR3 is TGCGCCAGCAGCCAGGGGGACAGGGTCCGCGGCCAGCCCCAGCATTTT.

The V gene is TRBV23-1, the J gene TRBJ2-1; possible D gene TRBD2, 5 bases. TRBV23-1 is assigned to the ORF class and has an uncertain function. The CDR3 sequence is 14 residues long. The V and J ends lost 2 bases and 6 bases respectively, with 11 bases between them. CDR3 in amino acids: CASSQRRGPNEQFF. CDR3 DNA: TGCGCCAGCAGTCAACGCCGGGGTCCCAATGAGCAGTTCTTC.

The chain recombines TRBV3-1 (or the pseudogene TRBV3-2) with TRBJ2-3; 11 bases line up with TRBD2. This CDR3 has 16 residues. V shed 4 bases, J shed 1 base, and the junction held 4 bases outside the gene matches. In germline, CDR1 is LGHDT, CDR2 YNNKEL (reference sequence). The CDR3 reads CASSPILAGGTDTQYF. CDR3 nucleotides: TGTGCCAGCAGCCCAATACTAGCGGGAGGCACAGATACGCAGTATTTT.

This clone showed up just once. V and J are TRBV28 and TRBJ2-7; TRBD2 aligns across 8 bases. The V segment lost 3 bases and the J segment 3 bases; nucleotides outside the gene matches: 7. This CDR3 region has 15 residues. Germline assignment: CDR1 MDHEN and CDR2 SYDVKM. CDR3 in amino acids: CASSLASGFIYEQYF. As DNA, the CDR3 is TGTGCCAGCAGTTTGGCTAGCGGGTTTATCTACGAGCAGTACTTC.

The genes are TRBV29-1 and TRBJ1-1, with D unclear. The length of the CDR3 is 16 residues. The germline V gene encodes CDR1 SQVTM and CDR2 ANQGSEA. Trimming shortened V by 0 bases and J by 3 bases, and 17 bases separated the two germline ends. DNA of the CDR3: TGCAGCGTTGAAGAAAAATCGTGGCAGAAGTACACTGAAGCTTTCTTT. As protein: CSVEEKSWQKYTEAFF.

This rearrangement joins TRBV19 to TRBJ2-2, with 10 bases identical to TRBD1. This CDR3 has 16 residues. CDR1 and CDR2 (germline): LNHDA, SQIVND (reference sequence). V lost 7 bases to trimming and J lost 6 bases; unmatched junction nucleotides: 11. The CDR3 protein is CASTTSRDRGAGELFF. The CDR3 coding sequence is TGTGCCAGTACCACTTCCCGGGACAGGGGAGCCGGGGAGCTGTTTTTT.

The V call is TRBV7-6, the J call TRBJ2-2; D is unclear. CDR1 SGHVS and CDR2 FNYEAQ come from the germline V gene. Trimming left V 1 base short and J 0 bases short, with 12 bases between. The CDR3 has 17 amino acids. The CDR3 DNA reads as TGTGCCAGCAGCTTAGGGTCAGGCGCCTCGAACACCGGGGAGCTGTTTTTT. It translates to CASSLGSGASNTGELFF.

The chain employs TRBV7-2 and TRBJ2-3; 8 positions match TRBD2. The CDR3 length is 15 residues. J gave up 2 bases and V 8 bases, and 9 bases lay outside the gene matches. Germline values: CDR1 SGHTA, CDR2 FQGNSA. This chain's CDR3 is CASRQREWATDTQYF. In DNA, the CDR3 is TGTGCCAGCCGCCAGCGGGAGTGGGCCACAGATACGCAGTATTTT.

The chain employs TRBV5-1 and TRBJ2-2, with 9 bases aligning to TRBD1. The CDR3 is 15 residues long. V shed 3 bases and J 7 bases; nucleotides not matched to a gene: 7. Per germline, CDR1 SGHRS and CDR2 YFSETQ. The CDR3 DNA reads as TGCGCCAGCAGCTGGGGACAGGGTGGCCACGGGGAGCTGTTTTTT. Translation: CASSWGQGGHGELFF.

V gene TRBV5-4 combines with J gene TRBJ2-7; 9 bases agree with TRBD1. CDR3 length: 15 amino acids. Germline CDR1 reads SGHNT; CDR2 reads YYREEE (reference sequence). With V trimmed by 2 bases and J by 4 bases, 7 bases remained unmatched. Here the CDR3 reads CASSFPGQGQYEQYF. CDR3 bases: TGTGCCAGCAGCTTCCCGGGACAGGGACAATACGAGCAGTACTTC. Full variable domain (outside the CDR3, taken from reference TRBV5-4 and TRBJ2-7): ETGVTQSPTHLIKTRGQQVTLRCSSQSGHNTVSWYQQALGQGPQFIFQYYREEENGRGNFPPRFSGLQFPNYSSELNVNALELDDSALYLCASSFPGQGQYEQYFGPGTRLTVT.

This sequence joins TRBV30 and TRBJ2-7, with no clear D. The germline V and J ends were trimmed by 3 bases and 2 bases, with 8 bases remaining between them. This CDR3 is 12 amino acids long. CDR1 GTSNPN and CDR2 SVGIG come from the germline V gene (reference sequence). CDR3 amino acids: CAWRELAYEQYF. Here the CDR3 DNA reads TGTGCCTGGAGGGAGCTAGCCTACGAGCAGTACTTC.

The V and J genes are TRBV14 and TRBJ2-7; D is uncertain. Trimming took 2 bases from V and 6 from J, leaving 11 bases between them. Per the germline V gene, CDR1 is SGHDN and CDR2 is FVKESK. This CDR3 has 13 residues. The CDR3 DNA reads as TGTGCCAGCAGCCAATTACCAGAATCCGAGCAGTACTTC. This gives the protein CASSQLPESEQYF.

This rearrangement joins TRBV3-1 (or the pseudogene TRBV3-2) to TRBJ2-7; D remains unclear. V was pared by 1 base and J by 3 bases, with 7 bases between. This CDR3 contains 13 residues. In germline, CDR1 is LGHDT, CDR2 YNNKEL (reference sequence). The CDR3 region has the DNA TGTGCCAGCAGCCAAGGTTCCCACTACGAGCAGTACTTC. Its translation is CASSQGSHYEQYF.

The V call is TRBV5-1, the J call TRBJ2-3, with 7 nucleotides matching TRBD1. Trimming cost V 4 bases and J 4 bases; bases outside gene matches: 3. The CDR3 loop spans 13 amino acids. The germline gives CDR1 SGHRS, CDR2 YFSETQ. CDR3: CASSPDRADTQYF. CDR3 coding DNA: TGCGCCAGCAGCCCTGACAGGGCAGATACGCAGTATTTT. Looking up the rest from reference TRBV5-1 and TRBJ2-3 gives the full variable domain: KAGVTQTPRYLIKTRGQQVTLSCSPISGHRSVSWYQQTPGQGLQFLFEYFSETQRNKGNFPGRFSGRQFSNSRSEMNVSTLELGDSALYLCASSPDRADTQYFGPGTRLTVL.

V is TRBV4-3 and J is TRBJ1-2; D perhaps matches TRBD1 (5 bases). Germline-derived CDR1 and CDR2 are LGHNA and YSLEER. V lost 1 base to trimming and J lost 6 bases, with 15 bases between them. The CDR3 is made up of 15 amino acids. As DNA, the CDR3 is TGCGCCAGCAGCCAAGCGGCCAGGGTAAAGGATGGCTACACCTTC. Translation: CASSQAARVKDGYTF.

J is TRBJ1-2 and V is TRBV6-1; D may be TRBD1 (5 bases). The V and J ends lost 4 bases and 2 bases respectively, with 23 bases between them. Germline values: CDR1 MNHNS, CDR2 SASEGT. The CDR3 has 18 residues. The CDR3 spells CASSASPSGGGTNYGYTF. For the CDR3, the DNA is TGTGCCAGCAGTGCAAGCCCTTCCGGGGGAGGGACCAACTATGGCTACACCTTC.

The V gene is TRBV6-6, the J gene TRBJ1-4; D is uncertain. Trimming left V 0 bases short and J 7 bases short, with 3 bases between. Germline CDR1 reads MNHNY; CDR2 reads SVGAGI (reference sequence). This CDR3 has 12 amino acids. The chain's CDR3 is CASSYSSEKLFF. In DNA, the CDR3 is TGTGCCAGCAGTTACTCGAGTGAAAAACTGTTTTTT.

The CDR3 coding sequence is TGTGCCAGCAGTTTACAGAACACCGGGGAGCTGTTTTTT. Translated: CASSLQNTGELFF. The genes are TRBV28 and TRBJ2-2, with D uncertain. Germline loops: CDR1 MDHEN, CDR2 SYDVKM. The V end was cut by 2 bases, the J end by 1 base, with 2 bases between. This CDR3 is 13 amino acids long.

The genes are TRBV4-2 and TRBJ2-7; no definite D call. Looked up from germline, CDR1 is LGHNA and CDR2 is YNFKEQ. The CDR3 is 12 residues long. Deletions cut 4 bases from V and 3 bases from J, with 7 bases between. CDR3 nucleotides: TGTGCCAGCAGCCTAGACGGCTACGAGCAGTACTTC. This gives the protein CASSLDGYEQYF.

The chain recombines TRBV2 with TRBJ1-1, with TRBD1 as a possible D gene (5 bases). Germline CDR1 reads SNHLY; CDR2 reads FYNNEI. With 2 bases removed from V and 6 bases from J, the gap between germline ends came to 10 bases. The CDR3 sequence is 13 residues long. In DNA form, the CDR3 reads TGTGCCAGCAGTGAATTGGGGGGTTCTGAAGCTTTCTTT. This translates into CASSELGGSEAFF.

The chain is built from TRBV27 and TRBJ1-5, with D possibly TRBD1 on 6 matching bases. This CDR3 spans 21 amino acids. The V end lost 5 bases, the J end lost 1 base, and 30 bases lay between the germline ends. Germline lookup yields CDR1 MNHEY and CDR2 SMNVEV (reference sequence). CDR3 sequence reads: CASSPLNRAGQGPKSNQPQHF. CDR3 sequence (DNA): TGTGCCAGCAGTCCCCTTAACAGAGCTGGTCAGGGGCCCAAAAGCAATCAGCCCCAGCATTTT.

The V and J genes are TRBV19 and TRBJ1-1, with 12 bases that match TRBD1. CDR1 and CDR2 from the germline V gene are LNHDA and SQIVND (reference sequence). V was pared by 4 bases and J by 8 bases, with 11 bases of the junction left unmatched. The CDR3 is 16 residues long. The CDR3 protein is CASSTGTGGARREAFF. Here the CDR3 DNA reads TGTGCCAGTAGTACCGGGACAGGGGGCGCGAGGAGAGAAGCTTTCTTT.

The rearrangement joins TRBV4-1 to TRBJ2-7, with TRBD1 identical over 8 bases. The CDR3 has 13 residues. V shed 2 bases, J shed 6 bases, and the junction held 3 bases outside the gene matches. CDR1 is MGHRA and CDR2 is YSYEKL in the germline V gene. The CDR3 coding sequence is TGCGCCAGCAGCCAACGGACAGGGTCCGAGCAGTACTTC. The encoded protein is CASSQRTGSEQYF.